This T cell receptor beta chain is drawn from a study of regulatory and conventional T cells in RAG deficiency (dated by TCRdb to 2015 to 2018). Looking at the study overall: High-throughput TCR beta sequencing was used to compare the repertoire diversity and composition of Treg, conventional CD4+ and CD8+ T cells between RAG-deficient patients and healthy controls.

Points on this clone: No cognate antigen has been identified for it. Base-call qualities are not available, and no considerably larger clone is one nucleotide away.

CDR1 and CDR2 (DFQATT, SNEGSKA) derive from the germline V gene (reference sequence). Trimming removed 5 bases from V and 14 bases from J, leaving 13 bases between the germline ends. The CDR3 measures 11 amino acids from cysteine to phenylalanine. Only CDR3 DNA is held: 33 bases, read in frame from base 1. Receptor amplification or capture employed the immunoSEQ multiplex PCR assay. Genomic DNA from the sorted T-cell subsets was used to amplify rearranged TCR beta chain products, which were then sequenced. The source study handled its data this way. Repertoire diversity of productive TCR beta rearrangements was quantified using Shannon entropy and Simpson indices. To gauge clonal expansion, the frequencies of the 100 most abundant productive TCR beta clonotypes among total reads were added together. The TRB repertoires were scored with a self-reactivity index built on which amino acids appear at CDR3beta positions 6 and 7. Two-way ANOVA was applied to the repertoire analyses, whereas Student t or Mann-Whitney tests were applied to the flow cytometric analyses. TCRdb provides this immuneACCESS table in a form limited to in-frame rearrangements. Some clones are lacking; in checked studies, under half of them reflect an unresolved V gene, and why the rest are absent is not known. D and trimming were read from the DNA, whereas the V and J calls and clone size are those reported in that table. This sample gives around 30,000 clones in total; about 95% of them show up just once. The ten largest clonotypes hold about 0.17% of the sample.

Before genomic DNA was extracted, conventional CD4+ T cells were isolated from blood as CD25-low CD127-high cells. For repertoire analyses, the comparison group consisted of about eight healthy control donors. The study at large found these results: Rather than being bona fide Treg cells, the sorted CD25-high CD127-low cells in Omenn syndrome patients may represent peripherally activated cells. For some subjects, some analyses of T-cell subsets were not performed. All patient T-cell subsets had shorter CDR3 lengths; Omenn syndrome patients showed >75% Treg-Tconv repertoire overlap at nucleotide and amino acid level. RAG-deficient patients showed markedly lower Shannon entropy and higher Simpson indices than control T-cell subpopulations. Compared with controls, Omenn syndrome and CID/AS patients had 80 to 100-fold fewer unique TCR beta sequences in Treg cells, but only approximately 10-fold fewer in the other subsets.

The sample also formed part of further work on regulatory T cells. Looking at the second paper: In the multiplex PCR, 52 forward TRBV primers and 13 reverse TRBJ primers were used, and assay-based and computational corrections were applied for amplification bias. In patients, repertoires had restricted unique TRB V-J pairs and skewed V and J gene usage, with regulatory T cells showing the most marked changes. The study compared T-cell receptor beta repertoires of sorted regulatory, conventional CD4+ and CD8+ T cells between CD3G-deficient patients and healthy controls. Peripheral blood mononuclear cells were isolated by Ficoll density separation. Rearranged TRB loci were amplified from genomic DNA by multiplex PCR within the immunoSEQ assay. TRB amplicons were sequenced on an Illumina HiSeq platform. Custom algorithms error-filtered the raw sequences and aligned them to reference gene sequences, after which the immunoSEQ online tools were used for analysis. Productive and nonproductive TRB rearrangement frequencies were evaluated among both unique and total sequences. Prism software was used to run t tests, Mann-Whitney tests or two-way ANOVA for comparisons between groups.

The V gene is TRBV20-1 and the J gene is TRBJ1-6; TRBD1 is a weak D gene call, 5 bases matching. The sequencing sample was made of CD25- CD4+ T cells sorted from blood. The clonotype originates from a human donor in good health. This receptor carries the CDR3 CSAGGRGTLHF. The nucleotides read TGCAGTGCTGGGGGGAGGGGAACCCTCCACTTT.